This T cell receptor beta chain was observed in a study of shared clonotypes between healthy human individuals. General study points: Several donors held approximately 4.5% of naive CD4 clonotypes in common.

It was CD45RO-negative cells, positively selected for CCR7, that made up naive CD8 cells, with terminally differentiated effector memory CD45RA+ cells excluded. Comments on this clone: What it binds is unknown.

With V trimmed by 6 bases and J by 2 bases, 9 bases remained unmatched. This CDR3 contains 15 residues. Germline CDR1 reads ENHRY; CDR2 reads SYGVKD. The assay was immunoSEQ multiplex PCR, and TCRdb's table has in-frame clones only and misses some. The top ten hold around 0.12% of the sample, which has 600,000 or so clones, 85% to 95% seen once. The specimen was naive CD8+ T cells sorted from blood. This sequence originates from a woman in her thirties in good health. The genes are TRBV10-3 and TRBJ2-7; 8 bases are a match to TRBD2. The CDR3 DNA reads as TGTGCCATCAGGTCCGGGGCGGGAGGTACCTACGAGCAGTACTTC. Protein: CAIRSGAGGTYEQYF.